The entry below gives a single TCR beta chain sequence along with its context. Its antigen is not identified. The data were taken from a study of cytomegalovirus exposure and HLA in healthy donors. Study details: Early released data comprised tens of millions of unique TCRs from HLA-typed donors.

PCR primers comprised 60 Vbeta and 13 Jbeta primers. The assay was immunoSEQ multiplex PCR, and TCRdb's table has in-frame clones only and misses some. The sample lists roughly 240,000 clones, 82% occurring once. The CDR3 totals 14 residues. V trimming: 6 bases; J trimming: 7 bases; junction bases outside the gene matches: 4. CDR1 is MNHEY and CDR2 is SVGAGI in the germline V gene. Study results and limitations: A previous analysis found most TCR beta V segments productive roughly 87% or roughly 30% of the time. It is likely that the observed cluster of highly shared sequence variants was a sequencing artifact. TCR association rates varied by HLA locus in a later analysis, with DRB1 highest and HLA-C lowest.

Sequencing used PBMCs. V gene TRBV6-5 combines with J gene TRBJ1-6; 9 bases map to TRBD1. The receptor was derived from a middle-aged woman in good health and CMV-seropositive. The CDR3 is CASSTGTGNSPLHF. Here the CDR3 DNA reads TGTGCCAGCAGCACCGGGACAGGGAATTCACCCCTCCACTTT.